This paragraph reports one T cell receptor (beta chain). This sample is drawn from a study of blood T cell dynamics during melanoma immunotherapy. Study in general: Patients with metastatic melanoma got pembrolizumab or nivolumab-ipilimumab as first-line care.

Time point: pre-treatment baseline. One draw preceded checkpoint blockade; another followed its first cycle at week 3. At 12 weeks after first infusion, RECIST 1.1 defined response for most patients. Patients had no prior systemic cancer treatment, immunosuppressants or other active cancers. Only in-frame clones appear in the TCRdb table, and some are missing; sequencing was by immunoSEQ multiplex PCR. This table has approximately 23,000 clones, under 90% appearing once. The germline V gene encodes CDR1 SEHNR and CDR2 FQNEAQ (reference sequence). The CDR3 loop spans 14 amino acids. The V gene lost 1 base and the J gene lost 6 bases, with 13 bases spanning the gap.

The sample in question was blood, obtained from a patient treated with checkpoint blockade. This receptor was obtained from a human donor with melanoma. The V and J genes are TRBV7-9 and TRBJ2-7; TRBD2 is a possible D gene (6 bases). DNA of the CDR3: TGTGCCAGCAGCTTAGAGGCGGAGGGAGGCGAGCAGTACTTC. Translation gives CASSLEAEGGEQYF. Variable domain in full (rest from reference TRBV7-9 and TRBJ2-7): DTGVSQNPRHKITKRGQNVTFRCDPISEHNRLYWYRQTLGQGPEFLTYFQNEAQLEKSRLLSDRFSAERPKGSFSTLEIQRTEQGDSAMYLCASSLEAEGGEQYFGPGTRLTVT.